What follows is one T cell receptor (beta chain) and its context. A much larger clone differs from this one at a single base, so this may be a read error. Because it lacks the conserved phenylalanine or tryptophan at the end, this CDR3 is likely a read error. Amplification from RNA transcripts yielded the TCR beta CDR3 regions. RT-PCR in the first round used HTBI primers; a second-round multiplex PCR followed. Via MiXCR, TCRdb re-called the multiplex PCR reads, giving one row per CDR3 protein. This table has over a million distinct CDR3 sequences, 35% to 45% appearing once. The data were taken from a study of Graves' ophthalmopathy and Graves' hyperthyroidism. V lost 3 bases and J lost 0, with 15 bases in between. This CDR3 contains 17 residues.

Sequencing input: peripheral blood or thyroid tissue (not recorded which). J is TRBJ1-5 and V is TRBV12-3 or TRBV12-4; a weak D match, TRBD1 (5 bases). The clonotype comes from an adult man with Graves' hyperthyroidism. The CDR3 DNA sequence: TGTGCCAGCAGTTTGCTGGTTGGGGGATCTAGCAATCAGCCCCAGCATCTT. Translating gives CASSLLVGGSSNQPQHL.